The rows below give T cell receptor beta chains drawn from one sample of a study of early T cells in non-severe SARS-CoV-2 infection. TCRdb passed the 5' RACE reads through MiXCR, listing each CDR3 protein once. This sample has approximately 77,000 distinct CDR3 sequences, with 4.5% to 6% found just once. This specimen consisted of whole blood, obtained at baseline. The receptors stem from an adult who was a healthcare worker with PCR-confirmed SARS-CoV-2 infection or an uninfected control (not recorded which). The CDR3 runs from the conserved cysteine through the conserved F or W. D genes are given only for firm matches. Where a row states a size, it is once, few, many or the class of an expanded clone; other rows omit it.

CDR3 DNA: TGTGCCAGCAGTTACGGGCAGCACAGGGCTGGAAACACCATATATTTT; CDR3 protein: CASSYGQHRAGNTIYF; clone size: many; V gene: TRBV6-5; J gene: TRBJ1-3; D gene: .
CDR3 DNA: TGCAGCGTTGAATCGGATTCCAACACTGAAGCTTTCTTT; CDR3 protein: CSVESDSNTEAFF; clone size: .; V gene: TRBV29-1; J gene: TRBJ1-1; D gene: .
CDR3 DNA: TGTGCCAGCAGTTTAGGGGATGGAGGACGCTCCTACGAGCAGTACTTC; CDR3 protein: CASSLGDGGRSYEQYF; clone size: many; V gene: TRBV27; J gene: TRBJ2-7; D gene: .
CDR3 DNA: TGTGCCAGCAGTGAAATAGTCACAACTAGCCTCACAGATACGCAGTATTTT; CDR3 protein: CASSEIVTTSLTDTQYF; clone size: many; V gene: TRBV6-1; J gene: TRBJ2-3; D gene: .
CDR3 DNA: TGTGCCAGCAGCCCCTCCCTGGGGCGGCAGTTCTTC; CDR3 protein: CASSPSLGRQFF; clone size: .; V gene: TRBV3-1; J gene: TRBJ2-1; D gene: .
CDR3 DNA: TGCGCCAGCAGCCAGGGGAAGATCGGACAGGGGGCAGGACGGGAGACCCAGTACTTC; CDR3 protein: CASSQGKIGQGAGRETQYF; clone size: .; V gene: TRBV4-1; J gene: TRBJ2-5; D gene: TRBD1
CDR3 DNA: TGTGCCAGCAGAGGGGGGACTAGCGGCTACGAGCAGTACTTC; CDR3 protein: CASRGGTSGYEQYF; clone size: many; V gene: TRBV2; J gene: TRBJ2-7; D gene: TRBD2
CDR3 DNA: TGTGCCAGTGGACAGGGGGCGGGCAACGAGCAGTACTTC; CDR3 protein: CASGQGAGNEQYF; clone size: many; V gene: TRBV19; J gene: TRBJ2-7; D gene: TRBD1
CDR3 DNA: TGCAGCGTTGAAGTGCCCCGTTCCCGGGACTTCTATACGCAGTATTTT; CDR3 protein: CSVEVPRSRDFYTQYF; clone size: many; V gene: TRBV29-1; J gene: TRBJ2-3; D gene: .
CDR3 DNA: TGTGCCAGCAGTGCCCTGACTAGTATAAGGGGTGAGCAGTTCTTC; CDR3 protein: CASSALTSIRGEQFF; clone size: .; V gene: TRBV28; J gene: TRBJ2-1; D gene: .